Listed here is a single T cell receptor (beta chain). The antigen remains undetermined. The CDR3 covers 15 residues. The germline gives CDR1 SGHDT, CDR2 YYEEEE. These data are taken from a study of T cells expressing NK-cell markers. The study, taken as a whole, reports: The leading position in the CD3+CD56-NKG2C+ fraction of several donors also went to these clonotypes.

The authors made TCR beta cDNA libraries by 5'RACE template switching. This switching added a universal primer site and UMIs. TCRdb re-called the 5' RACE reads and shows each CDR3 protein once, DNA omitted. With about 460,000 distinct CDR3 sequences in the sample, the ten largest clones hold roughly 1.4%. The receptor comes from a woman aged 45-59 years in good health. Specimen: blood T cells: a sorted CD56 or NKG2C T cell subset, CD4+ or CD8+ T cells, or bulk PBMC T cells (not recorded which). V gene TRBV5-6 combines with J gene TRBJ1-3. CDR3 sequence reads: CASSLSGRSGNTIYF.